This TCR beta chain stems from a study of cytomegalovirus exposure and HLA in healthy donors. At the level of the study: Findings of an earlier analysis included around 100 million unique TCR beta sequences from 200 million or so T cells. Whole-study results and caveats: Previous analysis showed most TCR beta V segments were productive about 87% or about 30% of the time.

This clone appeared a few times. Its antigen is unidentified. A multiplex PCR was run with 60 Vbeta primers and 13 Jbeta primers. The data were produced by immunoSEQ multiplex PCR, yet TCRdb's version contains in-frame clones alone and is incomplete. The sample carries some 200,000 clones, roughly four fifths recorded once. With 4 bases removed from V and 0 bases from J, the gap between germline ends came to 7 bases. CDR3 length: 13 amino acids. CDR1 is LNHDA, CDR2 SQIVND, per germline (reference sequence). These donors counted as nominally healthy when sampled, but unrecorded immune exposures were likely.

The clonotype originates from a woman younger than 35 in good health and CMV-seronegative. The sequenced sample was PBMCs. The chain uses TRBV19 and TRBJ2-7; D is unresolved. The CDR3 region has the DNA TGTGCCAGTAGTACGGAGAGCTCCTACGAGCAGTACTTC. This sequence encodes CASSTESSYEQYF.